The entry below describes one TCR beta chain. This record comes from a study of blood T cells in healthy people across ages. For the second PCR, which ran for roughly 6 to 12 cycles, a sample-barcoded 5' primer and a J-beta primer mix were used. A 12-random-nucleotide template-switch adaptor tagged each cDNA molecule. TCRdb passed the 5' RACE reads through MiXCR, listing each CDR3 protein once. Among about 640,000 distinct CDR3 sequences, under 65% were seen once, and the ten largest hold approximately 40%. V shed 6 bases and J 9 bases; nucleotides not matched to a gene: 11. CDR1 is DFQATT and CDR2 is SNEGSKA in the germline V gene (reference sequence). CDR3 length: 13 residues.

The V call is TRBV20-1, the J call TRBJ2-1; TRBD1 agrees at 7 bases. The sequencing sample was made of blood. This sequence was found in a man aged 55 to 70 in good health. The CDR3 DNA follows: TGCAGTGCGGAACGACAGGGCTCCATTGAGCAGTTCTTC. Translating gives CSAERQGSIEQFF.